Listed below are T cell receptor beta chains from one sample, sequenced in a study of OX40 agonist ivuxolimab in advanced cancers. Some clones are missing from TCRdb's copy, which holds only in-frame ones; the method was immunoSEQ multiplex PCR. Among about 62,000 clones listed, 80% to 95% were seen once. Material: CD4+ or CD8+ T cells sorted from blood, obtained in a trial of the OX40 agonist ivuxolimab. These receptors were obtained from an adult with an advanced solid tumor such as melanoma, head and neck, liver or kidney cancer. CDR3s include the opening cysteine and the closing phenylalanine or tryptophan. Size values are once, few and many counts, or a class for expanded clones, and some rows have none.

abundance	v_gene	j_gene	CDR3aa
once	TRBV7-3	TRBJ2-1	CASSSTGGLDEQFF
once	TRBV5-1	TRBJ1-1	CASKNQGAEAFF
-	TRBV27	TRBJ2-7	CASSSSGIGYEQYF
-	TRBV9	TRBJ2-1	CASSVEGGGASNEQFF
-	TRBV29-1	TRBJ2-5	CSVDGRGLGETQYF
-	TRBV7-9	TRBJ2-7	CASSSGGANEQYF
-	TRBV9	TRBJ1-1	CASSGRVGTGGGEAFF
once	TRBV7-9	TRBJ1-2	CASSLPGYANYGYTF
once	TRBV25-1	TRBJ2-7	CASSEYSYEQYF
-	TRBV2	TRBJ2-7	CASRITSHPPYEQYF
once	TRBV5-1	TRBJ2-5	CASSGSGLQETQYF
-	TRBV5-6	TRBJ1-4	CASTPSPGVKEKLFF